This TCR beta chain was sequenced in a study of CD8+ T cells in alopecia areata. Trimming left V 1 base short and J 10 bases short, with 10 bases between. Germline lookup yields CDR1 GTSNPN and CDR2 SVGIG (reference sequence). The CDR3 sequence is 12 residues long. Investigators isolated RNA and reverse transcribed it into cDNA to act as the sequencing template. The repertoire was sequenced with immunoSEQ multiplex PCR; TCRdb's copy has only in-frame clones and lacks some. The sample shows roughly 180,000 clones, 50% to 60% of them seen only once. Treatment described: oral pan-JAK inhibitor, 5-10 mg twice daily.

This specimen consisted of CD4+ T cells sorted from blood, obtained at week 4, from a patient treated with tofacitinib. The sequence derives from a human donor with alopecia areata. The V gene is TRBV30, the J gene TRBJ1-4; D is undetermined. CDR3 DNA sequence: TGTGCCTGGAGTGCACGAATGGCAAAACTGTTTTTT. This translates into CAWSARMAKLFF.